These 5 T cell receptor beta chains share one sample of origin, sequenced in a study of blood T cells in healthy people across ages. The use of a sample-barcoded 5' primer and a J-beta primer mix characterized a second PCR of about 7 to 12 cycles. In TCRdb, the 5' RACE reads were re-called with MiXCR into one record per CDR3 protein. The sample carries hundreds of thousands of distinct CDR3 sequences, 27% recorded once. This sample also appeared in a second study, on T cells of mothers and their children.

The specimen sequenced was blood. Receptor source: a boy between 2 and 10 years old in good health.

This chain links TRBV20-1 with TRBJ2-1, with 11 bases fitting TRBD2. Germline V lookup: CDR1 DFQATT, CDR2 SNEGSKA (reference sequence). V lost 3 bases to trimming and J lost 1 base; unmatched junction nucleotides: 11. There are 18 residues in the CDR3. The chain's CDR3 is CSASPVASGRSSYNEQFF. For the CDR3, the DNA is TGCAGTGCTAGTCCGGTTGCTAGCGGGAGGTCATCCTACAATGAGCAGTTCTTC.

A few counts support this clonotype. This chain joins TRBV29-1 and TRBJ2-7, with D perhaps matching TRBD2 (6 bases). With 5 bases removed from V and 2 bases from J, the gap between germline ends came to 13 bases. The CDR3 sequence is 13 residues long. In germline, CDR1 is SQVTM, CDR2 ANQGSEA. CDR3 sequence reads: CSVRRGLTYEQYF. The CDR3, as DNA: TGCAGCGTTCGGCGGGGACTGACCTACGAGCAGTACTTC.

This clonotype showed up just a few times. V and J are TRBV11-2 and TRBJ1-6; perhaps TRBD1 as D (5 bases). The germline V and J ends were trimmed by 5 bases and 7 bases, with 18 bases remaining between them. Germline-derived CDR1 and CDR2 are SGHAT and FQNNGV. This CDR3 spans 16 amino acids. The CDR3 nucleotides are TGTGCCAGCAGCGATACAGGAGTGTGGGGGAATTCACCCCTCCACTTT. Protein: CASSDTGVWGNSPLHF.

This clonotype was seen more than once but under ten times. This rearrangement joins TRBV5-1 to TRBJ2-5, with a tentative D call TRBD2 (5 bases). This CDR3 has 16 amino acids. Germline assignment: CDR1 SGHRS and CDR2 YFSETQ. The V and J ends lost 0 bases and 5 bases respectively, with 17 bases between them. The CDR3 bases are TGCGCCAGCAGCTTGGAAATGGGCCCCGGCGGGGAGACCCAGTACTTC. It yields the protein CASSLEMGPGGETQYF.

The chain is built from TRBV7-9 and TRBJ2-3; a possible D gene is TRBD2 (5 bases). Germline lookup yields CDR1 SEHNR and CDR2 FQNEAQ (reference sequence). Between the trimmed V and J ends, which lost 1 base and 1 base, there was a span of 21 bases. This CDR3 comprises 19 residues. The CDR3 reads CASSLVVLHGPGGTDTQYF. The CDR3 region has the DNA TGTGCCAGCAGCTTAGTGGTCCTCCATGGTCCCGGGGGCACAGATACGCAGTATTTT. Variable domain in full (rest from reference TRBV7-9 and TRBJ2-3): DTGVSQNPRHKITKRGQNVTFRCDPISEHNRLYWYRQTLGQGPEFLTYFQNEAQLEKSRLLSDRFSAERPKGSFSTLEIQRTEQGDSAMYLCASSLVVLHGPGGTDTQYFGPGTRLTVL.